The clone carrying this T cell receptor beta chain has only a few counts. Antigen specificity is unknown. The CDR3 length is 15 residues. Germline V gene sequence: CDR1 LGHNT, CDR2 FRNRAP. V was shortened by 6 bases and J by 4 bases, with 18 bases between the two germline ends. These data originate in a study of T-cell memory formation after mild COVID-19. Study at large: TCR clusters largely stayed donor specific.

Study-wide results and caveats: Memory cells collected pre-infection included some clones that later responded, suggesting cross-reactive memory joined. Whether day 37 second-wave clones are SARS-CoV-2-specific was not confirmed.

After 5'RACE with constant-segment primers, TCR alpha and TCR beta cDNA libraries carrying sample barcodes and UMIs were obtained. TCRdb independently ran MiXCR on the 5' RACE reads; one entry per CDR3 protein. The table records 530,000 or so distinct CDR3 sequences, approximately 15% of them present only once. The material sequenced was PBMCs or a T cell subset sorted from them (not recorded which). The chain recombines TRBV12-5 with TRBJ1-1; D may be TRBD1 (5 bases). The receptor's source is an adult woman who had mild COVID-19 (a few samples of this study predate the infection). Cell type and time point are not known. The CDR3 DNA follows: TGTGCTAGTGGAATTTCAGGGACCCGAGGCACTGAAGCTTTCTTT. Protein: CASGISGTRGTEAFF.